This section outlines one T cell receptor beta chain sequence together with its context. The sample originates from a study of blood T cell repertoires in COVID-19. This CDR3 is 12 amino acids long. CDR1 and CDR2 from the germline V gene are LNHDA and SQIVND (reference sequence). The ends were cut back, 2 bases at V and 5 bases at J, with 4 bases in the middle. As originally analysed: Estimates of nucleated cell counts were drawn from the amplification of reference gene primers. Here immunoSEQ multiplex PCR was the method, and the copy in TCRdb shows in-frame clones only, minus some. V, J and clone size derive from that table, while D and trimming were established from the DNA sequence. The sample includes some 200,000 clones, roughly four fifths of them seen just once.

The sequenced material came from PBMCs or T cells enriched from blood (not recorded which). This clonotype was obtained from a man aged 40-49 years who had recovered from COVID-19. The V call is TRBV19, the J call TRBJ2-1; D gene unclear. CDR3 sequence reads: CASSIRNNEQFF. The CDR3 DNA sequence: TGTGCCAGTAGTATACGTAACAATGAGCAGTTCTTC. Full variable domain (remainder filled in from reference TRBV19 and TRBJ2-1): DGGITQSPKYLFRKEGQNVTLSCEQNLNHDAMYWYRQDPGQGLRLIYYSQIVNDFQKGDIAEGYSVSREKKESFPLTVTSAQKNPTAFYLCASSIRNNEQFFGPGTRLTVL.